These 27 T cell receptor beta chains came from one sample sequenced in a study of HIV-infected patients and healthy controls. Alpha and beta constant-region primers primed reverse transcription of 400 to 650 ng RNA. Separate chain-specific third strand synthesis with multiplexing indices produced the alpha and beta libraries. TCRdb re-analysed the 5' RACE reads in MiXCR, keeping a single row per CDR3 protein. The data contain 13,000 or so distinct CDR3 sequences, roughly 10% of them singletons. All unsorted peripheral T cells were captured because whole blood was used without fractionation. The specimen was blood. These receptor sequences come from an adult in good health.

This clonotype is labeled medium-sized (0.01 to 0.1%). This chain connects TRBV20-1 to TRBJ2-1; D unclear. V lost 0 bases, J lost 9 bases, and 18 bases lay in between. The CDR3 length is 15 residues. The germline V gene encodes CDR1 DFQATT and CDR2 SNEGSKA (reference sequence). Here the CDR3 reads CSARDGSHSRVEQFF. The CDR3 bases are TGCAGTGCTAGAGATGGATCCCATAGCCGCGTTGAGCAGTTCTTC.

This clonotype was detected a few times. The chain joins TRBV5-1 to TRBJ1-2, with 9 bases matching TRBD1. This CDR3 is 16 amino acids long. CDR1 and CDR2 (germline): SGHRS, YFSETQ. With 4 bases clipped from V and 5 bases from J, the junction kept 12 bases outside the gene matches. CDR3 coding DNA: TGCGCCAGCAGCGGAACTACAGGGGGCGAGCCGTATGGCTACACCTTC. Its protein is CASSGTTGGEPYGYTF.

This clonotype is termed medium-sized (0.01 to 0.1%). The rearrangement uses TRBV9 and TRBJ2-1, with D perhaps TRBD1 (5 bases). This CDR3 contains 16 residues. CDR1 is SGDLS, CDR2 YYNGEE, per germline. Trimming took 0 bases from V and 0 from J, leaving 10 bases between them. This CDR3 is CASSVGQGSSYNEQFF. CDR3 DNA: TGTGCCAGCAGCGTAGGCCAGGGTAGCTCCTACAATGAGCAGTTCTTC.

This clonotype qualifies as medium-sized. The rearrangement joins TRBV6-5 to TRBJ1-1; a possible D gene is TRBD1 (6 bases). Germline V gives CDR1 MNHEY, CDR2 SVGAGI. There are 11 residues in the CDR3. V dropped 6 bases and J dropped 8 bases, with 10 bases sitting between them. CDR3 nucleotide sequence: TGTGCCAGCAGACAGGGTATGGAAGCTTTCTTT. Protein: CASRQGMEAFF.

The sample holds a few counts of this clonotype. The V and J genes are TRBV29-1 and TRBJ1-1, with D possibly TRBD1 on 6 matching bases. V was clipped by 6 bases and J by 3 bases, with 14 bases between them. The CDR3 sequence is 13 residues long. Germline V gives CDR1 SQVTM, CDR2 ANQGSEA. The CDR3 region is CSVEGGEDTEAFF. In DNA form, the CDR3 reads TGCAGCGTCGAGGGGGGGGAGGACACTGAAGCTTTCTTT.

This clonotype has ten or more counts. This chain links TRBV7-2 with TRBJ2-3; D is uncertain. The CDR3 has 14 residues. The V and J ends lost 2 bases and 2 bases respectively, with 8 bases between them. From germline, CDR1 is SGHTA and CDR2 FQGNSA. The CDR3 DNA reads TGTGCCAGCAGCTTATCCCCTGTCACAGATACGCAGTATTTT. This gives the protein CASSLSPVTDTQYF. The full variable domain, in which reference TRBV7-2 and TRBJ2-3 provide the parts outside the CDR3, is GAGVSQSPSNKVTEKGKDVELRCDPISGHTALYWYRQSLGQGLEFLIYFQGNSAPDKSGLPSDRFSAERTGGSVSTLTIQRTQQEDSAVYLCASSLSPVTDTQYFGPGTRLTVL.

This clonotype was counted between two and nine times. The chain links TRBV5-6 to TRBJ2-7, with 8 positions matching TRBD1. The CDR3 is 16 amino acids. With V trimmed by 2 bases and J by 4 bases, 11 bases remained unmatched. The germline CDR1 and CDR2 sequences are SGHDT and YYEEEE. The CDR3 DNA reads as TGTGCCAGCAGCTTACAGGGGGTACAGTCACTGTACGAGCAGTACTTC. Its translation: CASSLQGVQSLYEQYF.

This clonotype is termed medium-sized. The chain has TRBV27 and TRBJ1-1; D might be TRBD1 (5 bases). The CDR3 is 13 residues long. Germline CDR1 reads MNHEY; CDR2 reads SMNVEV (reference sequence). Trimming shortened V by 3 bases and J by 8 bases, and 13 bases separated the two germline ends. The CDR3 here is CASSLGRGIEAFF. The CDR3 coding sequence is TGTGCCAGCAGTTTGGGACGGGGGATAGAAGCTTTCTTT.

This clonotype is labeled medium-sized. The chain links TRBV18 to TRBJ1-1; D is unresolved. There are 14 residues in the CDR3. CDR1 is KGHSH and CDR2 is LQKENI in the germline V gene. Trimming removed 1 base from V and 2 bases from J, with 8 bases in between. For the CDR3, the DNA is TGTGCCAGCTCACCACTAAACGGAAACACTGAAGCTTTCTTT. Protein sequence: CASSPLNGNTEAFF. Supplemented by reference TRBV18 and TRBJ1-1, the full variable domain reads NAGVMQNPRHLVRRRGQEARLRCSPMKGHSHVYWYRQLPEEGLKFMVYLQKENIIDESGMPKERFSAEFPKEGPSILRIQQVVRGDSAAYFCASSPLNGNTEAFFGQGTRLTVV.

This clonotype was found a few times. This rearrangement joins TRBV19 to TRBJ2-1; D uncertain. This CDR3 comprises 13 residues. V was clipped by 7 bases and J by 1 base, with 8 bases between them. Germline CDR1 LNHDA, CDR2 SQIVND (reference sequence). CDR3 in DNA: TGTGCCAGTAACGGGCGGTCCTACAATGAGCAGTTCTTC. Translating gives CASNGRSYNEQFF.

The chain combines TRBV12-3 or TRBV12-4 with TRBJ1-1; D uncertain. The V end was cut by 6 bases, the J end by 0 bases, with 8 bases between. There are 13 residues in the CDR3. This CDR3 reads CASSRRLNTEAFF. CDR3 nucleotide sequence: TGTGCCAGCAGCCGCCGATTGAACACTGAAGCTTTCTTT.

The chain joins TRBV12-3 or TRBV12-4 to TRBJ1-1; 7 nucleotides align to TRBD1. With V trimmed by 6 bases and J by 1 base, 14 bases remained unmatched. The CDR3 runs 17 residues. This CDR3 reads CASRTRQGVPTNTEAFF. CDR3 DNA: TGTGCCAGCAGAACAAGACAGGGAGTCCCAACGAACACTGAAGCTTTCTTT.

This clonotype was picked up many times. The chain employs TRBV12-3 or TRBV12-4 and TRBJ2-1, with 9 positions matching TRBD2. The J segment lost 6 bases and the V segment lost 1 base, leaving 7 bases of the junction unmatched. The CDR3 covers 16 residues. DNA of the CDR3: TGTGCCAGCAGTTTAGGTCTAGCGGGACCCCTCAATGAGCAGTTCTTC. It codes for CASSLGLAGPLNEQFF.

This clonotype was found a few times. The gene calls are TRBV12-3 or TRBV12-4 and TRBJ1-6, with D perhaps TRBD1 (5 bases). This CDR3 contains 14 residues. Trimming pared 2 bases from V and 5 bases from J, leaving 7 bases between. The DNA for the CDR3 is TGTGCCAGCAGTTTAATGACAGATAATTCACCCCTCCACTTT. Protein product: CASSLMTDNSPLHF.

The rearrangement joins TRBV7-9 to TRBJ2-2; D is unresolved. CDR1 is SEHNR, CDR2 FQNEAQ, per germline (reference sequence). The length of the CDR3 is 12 residues. V was trimmed by 7 bases and J by 6 bases, leaving 9 bases between them. This CDR3 is CASIKGPGELFF. The CDR3 DNA sequence: TGTGCCAGCATCAAAGGACCCGGGGAGCTGTTTTTT.

In the case of this clonotype: The junction and the germline gene differ at one end; a read error may be behind it. The chain is built from TRBV7-7 and TRBJ2-5; D is uncertain. Germline V gene sequence: CDR1 SSHAT, CDR2 FNYEAQ (reference sequence). There are 14 residues in the CDR3. This chain's CDR3 is CASSSFQSQETQYF. The CDR3 DNA is TGTGCTAGCAGCTCCTTTCAGTCGCAAGAGACCCAGTACTTC.

This chain uses TRBV3-1 with TRBJ2-3; TRBD2 matches 11 bases. The V gene's germline CDR1 is LGHDT and CDR2 YNNKEL (reference sequence). This CDR3 spans 16 amino acids. The V gene end was trimmed by 1 base and the J gene end by 2 bases; junction bases not matched to a gene: 2. The CDR3 nucleotides are TGTGCCAGCAGCCAAGGACTAGCGGGAACCACAGATACGCAGTATTTT. Protein: CASSQGLAGTTDTQYF.

This clonotype was seen more than once but under ten times. The chain recombines TRBV28 with TRBJ1-5; D remains ambiguous. CDR1 is MDHEN and CDR2 is SYDVKM in the germline V gene. The CDR3 runs to 19 residues. V was cut by 3 bases and J by 6 bases, with 27 bases left in between. The DNA for the CDR3 is TGTGCCAGCAGTTTGTTCGTCGGGGAACGTGGTAAGAACTTTCAGCCCCAGCATTTT. Encoded protein: CASSLFVGERGKNFQPQHF. The variable domain in full, with the rest retrieved from reference TRBV28 and TRBJ1-5, is DVKVTQSSRYLVKRTGEKVFLECVQDMDHENMFWYRQDPGLGLRLIYFSYDVKMKEKGDIPEGYSVSREKKERFSLILESASTNQTSMYLCASSLFVGERGKNFQPQHFGDGTRLSIL.

By share of the sample, this clonotype is medium-sized. This sequence joins TRBV20-1 and TRBJ2-5; TRBD1 or TRBD2 may be the D gene (5 bases each). The V gene lost 5 bases and the J gene lost 4 bases, with 20 bases spanning the gap. The CDR3 length is 15 residues. Germline V gene data show CDR1 as DFQATT and CDR2 as SNEGSKA (reference sequence). DNA of the CDR3: TGCAGTGCTGAGAGTACGGACGAGAGGGGAGAGACCCAGTACTTC. Translation gives CSAESTDERGETQYF.

This clonotype showed up just a few times. The chain recombines TRBV6-2 or TRBV6-3 with TRBJ2-5; D possibly corresponds to TRBD2 (5 bases). Trimming stripped 4 bases from V and 4 bases from J, with 10 bases between. This CDR3 contains 13 residues. The germline V gene encodes CDR1 MNHEY and CDR2 SVGEGT. CDR3 loop: CASSSSGGETQYF. In nucleotides, the CDR3 is TGTGCCAGCAGTTCCTCAGGAGGAGAGACCCAGTACTTC.

This clonotype was observed at least ten times. The chain recombines TRBV18 with TRBJ2-2, with D possibly matching TRBD2 (5 bases). CDR1 and CDR2 (germline): KGHSH, LQKENI. V lost 5 bases and J lost 2, with 12 bases in between. The CDR3 has 15 amino acids. The CDR3, as DNA: TGTGCCAGCTCAGAGGAGCGGTTTAACACCGGGGAGCTGTTTTTT. Its protein product is CASSEERFNTGELFF.

This clonotype is judged medium-sized. The rearrangement uses TRBV12-3 or TRBV12-4 and TRBJ2-5; D call uncertain. The CDR3 is 14 amino acids. Trimming pared 3 bases from V and 1 base from J, leaving 9 bases between. Here the CDR3 DNA reads TGTGCCAGCAGTTTGATGGCAGGCCAAGAGACCCAGTACTTC. Amino acid sequence: CASSLMAGQETQYF.

This clonotype came up many times. The junction shows a germline mismatch at one end, possibly a read error. The chain has TRBV7-6 and TRBJ1-1; D unresolved. Germline CDR1 reads SGHVS; CDR2 reads FNYEAQ. The CDR3 contains 14 residues. The CDR3 region has the DNA TGTGCCAGCAGCTTAACGGACGGGAACGCTGAAGCTTTCTTT. It translates to CASSLTDGNAEAFF.

This clonotype was counted between two and nine times. A junction boundary mismatches the germline segment, possibly from a read error. The CDR3 loop reads CASSTGLSIPHPGIF. The CDR3 DNA follows: TGTGCCAGCAGTACCGGACTCTCAATCCCACATCCCGGGATCTTC. The V gene is TRBV6-2 or TRBV6-3, the J gene TRBJ2-1; D is possibly TRBD2 (5 bases). Germline V gene lookup returns CDR1 MNHEY and CDR2 SVGEGT. CDR3 length: 15 residues.

A few counts support this clonotype. The chain has TRBV7-9 and TRBJ2-7; D tentatively fits TRBD1 or TRBD2 (7 bases each). Germline V gene data show CDR1 as SEHNR and CDR2 as FQNEAQ (reference sequence). The CDR3 covers 14 residues. V shed 5 bases and J shed 4 bases, with 15 bases lying between them. The CDR3 DNA reads as TGTGCCAGCAGCAGCGGGGACAGAGCTTACGAGCAGTACTTC. Translated, it gives CASSSGDRAYEQYF. Variable domain in full (rest from reference TRBV7-9 and TRBJ2-7): DTGVSQNPRHKITKRGQNVTFRCDPISEHNRLYWYRQTLGQGPEFLTYFQNEAQLEKSRLLSDRFSAERPKGSFSTLEIQRTEQGDSAMYLCASSSGDRAYEQYFGPGTRLTVT.

In this sample, this clonotype turned up a few times. The J gene is TRBJ1-4, the V gene TRBV4-1; no clear D gene. The CDR3 runs to 12 residues. Trimming pared 2 bases from V and 7 bases from J, leaving 5 bases between. Germline-derived CDR1 and CDR2 are MGHRA and YSYEKL. In DNA, the CDR3 is TGCGCCAGCAGCCAATCACTTGAAAAACTGTTTTTT. It codes for CASSQSLEKLFF.

As regards this clonotype: Possible read error: a much larger clone is one base away. The chain employs TRBV11-2 and TRBJ2-7, with TRBD2 identical over 9 bases. Trimming removed 9 bases from V and 1 base from J; junction bases left unmatched: 10. The length of the CDR3 is 15 residues. Per germline, CDR1 SGHAT and CDR2 FQNNGV. The CDR3 loop is CARSPGLALSYEQYF. Written as DNA, the CDR3 is TGTGCCAGAAGCCCCGGACTAGCGTTATCCTACGAGCAGTACTTC.